This entry describes one TCR beta chain. With 3 bases removed from V and 5 bases from J, the gap between germline ends came to 17 bases. The V gene's germline CDR1 is SGHNT and CDR2 YENEEA. This CDR3 contains 16 residues. The entry originates in a study of T cell changes during pregnancy in multiple sclerosis. TCRdb keeps only in-frame clones here, not all; method: immunoSEQ multiplex PCR. Of fewer than 50,000 clones in the sample, roughly 91% are singletons; the top ten hold about 7%. Material: CD8+ T cells from peripheral blood mononuclear cells, obtained in the third trimester of pregnancy. This chain links TRBV11-3 with TRBJ2-1; tentative D call: TRBD2 (6 bases). The receptor was derived from a female donor with multiple sclerosis, enrolled in a pregnancy study. The CDR3 sequence: CASSFGLGTPNNEQFF. The DNA for the CDR3 is TGTGCCAGCAGCTTTGGCCTCGGGACTCCCAACAATGAGCAGTTCTTC.